Each of the 8 T cell receptor beta chains below was sequenced from the same sample in a study of T-cell reconstitution after alpha-beta-depleted transplantation in children. Unique molecular identifiers were built into the TCRbeta library. TCRdb reprocessed the PCR reads with MiXCR, giving one entry per CDR3 protein. This sample has 250,000 to 350,000 distinct CDR3 sequences, with more than 8% found just once. Sequencing was performed on PBMCs from the stem cell graft donor, taken from the stem cell graft. These TCRs come from a human donor who donated a stem cell graft to a child with SCID.

With regard to this clonotype: One end of the junction varies from germline; a read error may be responsible. The CDR3 protein is CASSYRGAATDEKLFF. The CDR3 DNA reads as TGTGCCAGCAGCTACCGGGGAGCTGCAACTGATGAAAAACTGTTTTTT. V and J are TRBV5-8 and TRBJ1-4; D not resolved. This CDR3 has 16 residues. Germline CDR1 is SGHTS and CDR2 is YDEGEE.

This clonotype was detected a few times. The rearrangement uses TRBV7-8 and TRBJ2-2; no reliable D call. Germline V lookup: CDR1 SGHVS, CDR2 FQNEAQ. The CDR3 runs 12 residues. The ends were cut back, 5 bases at V and 4 bases at J, with 5 bases in the middle. CDR3 amino acids: CASSHVTGELFF. As DNA, the CDR3 is TGTGCCAGCAGCCACGTCACCGGGGAGCTGTTTTTT.

This clonotype has a handful of counts. V usage is TRBV12-3 or TRBV12-4 and J usage is TRBJ2-2, with TRBD2 identical over 9 bases. The CDR3 has 16 residues. The J segment lost 6 bases and the V segment lost 5 bases, leaving 10 bases of the junction unmatched. This chain's CDR3 is CASSPTWRGGPGELFF. In DNA form, the CDR3 reads TGTGCCAGCAGTCCGACATGGCGGGGGGGCCCCGGGGAGCTGTTTTTT.

There are a few counts of this clonotype. The rearrangement links TRBV9 to TRBJ2-3, with 8 bases matching TRBD2. Germline assignment: CDR1 SGDLS and CDR2 YYNGEE. With V trimmed by 0 bases and J by 2 bases, 5 bases remained unmatched. The CDR3 runs to 16 residues. The CDR3 region is CASSVVGGGFTDTQYF. Written as DNA, the CDR3 is TGTGCCAGCAGCGTAGTGGGCGGGGGGTTCACAGATACGCAGTATTTT.

J is TRBJ2-3 and V is TRBV6-5; 10 bases match TRBD2. The CDR3 length is 18 residues. Germline lookup yields CDR1 MNHEY and CDR2 SVGAGI. The junction had 10 bases not matched to a gene; V was cut back by 0 bases and J by 4 bases. CDR3 DNA: TGTGCCAGCAGTTACTCTAGTAACGGACTAGCGGCATCAGATACGCAGTATTTT. This codes for CASSYSSNGLAASDTQYF.

The sample holds a few counts of this clonotype. The V call is TRBV5-8, the J call TRBJ1-6; 8 nucleotides agree with TRBD1. V shed 2 bases and J 9 bases; nucleotides not matched to a gene: 10. The CDR3 spans 16 residues. CDR1 and CDR2 (germline): SGHTS, YDEGEE. The chain's CDR3 is CASSFQPDRASSPLHF. The CDR3 nucleotides are TGTGCCAGCAGCTTCCAACCGGACAGGGCTTCTTCACCCCTCCACTTT.

This clonotype was seen at least ten times. V and J are TRBV3-1 and TRBJ1-3, with D unclear. The germline gives CDR1 LGHDT, CDR2 YNNKEL (reference sequence). The ends were cut back, 1 base at V and 3 bases at J, with 7 bases in the middle. This CDR3 spans 14 amino acids. CDR3 amino acids: CASSQGGIGNTIYF. Written as DNA, the CDR3 is TGTGCCAGCAGCCAAGGCGGGATTGGAAACACCATATATTTT.

In this sample, this clonotype turned up a few times. The genes are TRBV5-1 and TRBJ2-2, with D tentatively TRBD2 (5 bases). Germline assignment: CDR1 SGHRS and CDR2 YFSETQ. V gave up 5 bases and J gave up 5 bases, with 13 bases separating them. The CDR3 runs to 14 residues. The CDR3 DNA reads as TGCGCCAGCAGACGCGGGTCGTCAACCGGGGAGCTGTTTTTT. Amino acids: CASRRGSSTGELFF.